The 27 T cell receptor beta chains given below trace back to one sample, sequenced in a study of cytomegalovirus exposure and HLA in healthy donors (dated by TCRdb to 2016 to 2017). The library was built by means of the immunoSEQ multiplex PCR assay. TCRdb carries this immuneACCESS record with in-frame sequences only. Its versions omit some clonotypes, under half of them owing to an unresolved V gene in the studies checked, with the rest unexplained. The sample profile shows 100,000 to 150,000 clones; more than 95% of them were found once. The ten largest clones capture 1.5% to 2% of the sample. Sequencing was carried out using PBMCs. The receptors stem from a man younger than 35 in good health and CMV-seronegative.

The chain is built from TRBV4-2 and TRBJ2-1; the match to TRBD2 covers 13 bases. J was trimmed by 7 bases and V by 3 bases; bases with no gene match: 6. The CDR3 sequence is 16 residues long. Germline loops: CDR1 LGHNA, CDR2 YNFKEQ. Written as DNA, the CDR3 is TGTGCCAGCAGCCAGGTTGGGACTAGCGGGGAGAATGAGCAGTTCTTC. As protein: CASSQVGTSGENEQFF.

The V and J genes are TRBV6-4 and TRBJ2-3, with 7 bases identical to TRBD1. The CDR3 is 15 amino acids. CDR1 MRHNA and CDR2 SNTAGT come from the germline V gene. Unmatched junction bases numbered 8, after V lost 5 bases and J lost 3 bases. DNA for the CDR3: TGTGCCAGCAGTATGGGACAGACAGAAACAGATACGCAGTATTTT. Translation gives CASSMGQTETDTQYF.

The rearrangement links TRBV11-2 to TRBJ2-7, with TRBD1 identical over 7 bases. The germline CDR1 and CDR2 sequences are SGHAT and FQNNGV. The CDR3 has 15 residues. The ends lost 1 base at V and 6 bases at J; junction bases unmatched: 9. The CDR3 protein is CASSLVRGRSSEQYF. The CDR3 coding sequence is TGTGCCAGCAGCTTAGTGAGGGGGCGGTCGAGCGAGCAGTACTTC.

CDR3 sequence: CASSFKGRGETGELFF. DNA for the CDR3: TGTGCCAGCAGCTTCAAGGGGAGGGGGGAGACCGGGGAGCTGTTTTTT. The chain employs TRBV7-3 and TRBJ2-2; a weak D match, TRBD2 (7 bases). This CDR3 has 16 residues. In germline, CDR1 is SGHTA, CDR2 FQGTGA. V dropped 3 bases and J dropped 5 bases, with 16 bases sitting between them.

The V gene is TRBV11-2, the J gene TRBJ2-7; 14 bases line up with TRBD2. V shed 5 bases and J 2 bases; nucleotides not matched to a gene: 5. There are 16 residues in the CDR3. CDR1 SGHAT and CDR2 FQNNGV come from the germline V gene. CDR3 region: CASSGLAGGTPYEQYF. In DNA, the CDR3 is TGTGCCAGCAGCGGACTAGCGGGAGGAACACCCTACGAGCAGTACTTC. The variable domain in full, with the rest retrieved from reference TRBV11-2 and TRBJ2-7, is EAGVAQSPRYKIIEKRQSVAFWCNPISGHATLYWYQQILGQGPKLLIQFQNNGVVDDSQLPKDRFSAERLKGVDSTLKIQPAKLEDSAVYLCASSGLAGGTPYEQYFGPGTRLTVT.

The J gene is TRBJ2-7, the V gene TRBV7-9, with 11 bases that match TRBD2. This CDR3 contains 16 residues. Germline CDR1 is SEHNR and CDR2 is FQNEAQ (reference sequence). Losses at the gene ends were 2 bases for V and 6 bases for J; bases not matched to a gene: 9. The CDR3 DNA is TGTGCCAGCAGCTTACAGGAGCTAGCGGGAGGAAGCGAGCAGTACTTC. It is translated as CASSLQELAGGSEQYF.

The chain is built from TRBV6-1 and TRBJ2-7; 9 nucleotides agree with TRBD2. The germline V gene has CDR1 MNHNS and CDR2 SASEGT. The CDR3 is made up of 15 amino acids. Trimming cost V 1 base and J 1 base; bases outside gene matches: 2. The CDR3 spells CASSEGLAESYEQYF. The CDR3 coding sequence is TGTGCCAGCAGTGAAGGACTAGCGGAGTCCTACGAGCAGTACTTC.

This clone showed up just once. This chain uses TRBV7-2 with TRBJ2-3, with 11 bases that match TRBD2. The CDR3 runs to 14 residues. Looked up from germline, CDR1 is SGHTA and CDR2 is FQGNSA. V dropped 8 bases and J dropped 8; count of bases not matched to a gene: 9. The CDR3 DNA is TGTGCCAGCTTACTAGCGGGAGCACGGGGTACGCAGTATTTT. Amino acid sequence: CASLLAGARGTQYF.

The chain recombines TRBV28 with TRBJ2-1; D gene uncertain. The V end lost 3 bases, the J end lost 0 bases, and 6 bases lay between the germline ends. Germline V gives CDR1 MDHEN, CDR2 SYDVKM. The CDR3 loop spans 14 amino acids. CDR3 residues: CASSLSSSYNEQFF. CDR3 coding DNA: TGTGCCAGCAGTTTGTCGTCCTCCTACAATGAGCAGTTCTTC. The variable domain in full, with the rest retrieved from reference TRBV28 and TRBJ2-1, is DVKVTQSSRYLVKRTGEKVFLECVQDMDHENMFWYRQDPGLGLRLIYFSYDVKMKEKGDIPEGYSVSREKKERFSLILESASTNQTSMYLCASSLSSSYNEQFFGPGTRLTVL.

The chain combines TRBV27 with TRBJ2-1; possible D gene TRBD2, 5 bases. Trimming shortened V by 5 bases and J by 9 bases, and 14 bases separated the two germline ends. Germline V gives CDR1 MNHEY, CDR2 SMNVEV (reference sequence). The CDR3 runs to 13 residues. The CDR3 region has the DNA TGTGCCAGCAGTGCGGGCCTCGGCATTGAGCAGTTCTTC. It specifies CASSAGLGIEQFF.

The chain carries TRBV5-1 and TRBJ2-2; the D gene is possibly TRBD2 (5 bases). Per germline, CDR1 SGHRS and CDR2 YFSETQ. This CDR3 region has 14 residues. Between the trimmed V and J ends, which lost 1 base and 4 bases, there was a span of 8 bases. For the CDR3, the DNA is TGCGCCAGCAGCTTGTGGGAGTTCACCGGGGAGCTGTTTTTT. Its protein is CASSLWEFTGELFF.

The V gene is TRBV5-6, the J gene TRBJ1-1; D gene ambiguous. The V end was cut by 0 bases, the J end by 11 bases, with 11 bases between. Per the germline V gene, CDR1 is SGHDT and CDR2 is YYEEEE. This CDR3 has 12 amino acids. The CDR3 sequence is CASSLEGSTAFF. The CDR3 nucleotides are TGTGCCAGCAGCTTGGAAGGGAGTACGGCTTTCTTT.

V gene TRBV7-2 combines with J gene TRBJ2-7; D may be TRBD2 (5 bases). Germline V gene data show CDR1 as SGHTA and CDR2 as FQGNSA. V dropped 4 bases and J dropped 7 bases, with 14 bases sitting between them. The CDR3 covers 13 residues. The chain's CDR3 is CASSSKGVGEQYF. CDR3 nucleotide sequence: TGTGCCAGCAGCTCAAAGGGAGTGGGGGAGCAGTACTTC.

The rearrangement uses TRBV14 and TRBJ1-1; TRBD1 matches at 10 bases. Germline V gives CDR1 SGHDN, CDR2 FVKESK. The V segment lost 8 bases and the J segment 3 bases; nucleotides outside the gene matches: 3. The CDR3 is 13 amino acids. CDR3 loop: CASSGQGYTEAFF. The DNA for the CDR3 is TGTGCCAGCTCGGGACAGGGGTACACTGAAGCTTTCTTT.

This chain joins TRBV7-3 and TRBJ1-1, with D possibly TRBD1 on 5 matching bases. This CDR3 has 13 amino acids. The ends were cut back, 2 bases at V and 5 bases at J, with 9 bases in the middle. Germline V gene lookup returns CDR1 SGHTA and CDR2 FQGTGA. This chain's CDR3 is CASSLGTRTEAFF. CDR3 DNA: TGTGCCAGCAGCTTAGGGACTCGAACTGAAGCTTTCTTT.

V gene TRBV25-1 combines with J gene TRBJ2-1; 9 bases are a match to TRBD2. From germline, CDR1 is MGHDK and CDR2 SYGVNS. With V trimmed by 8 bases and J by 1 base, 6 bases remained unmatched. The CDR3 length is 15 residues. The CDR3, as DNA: TGTGCCAGCGGACATAGCGGGAGTTCCTACAATGAGCAGTTCTTC. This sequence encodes CASGHSGSSYNEQFF.

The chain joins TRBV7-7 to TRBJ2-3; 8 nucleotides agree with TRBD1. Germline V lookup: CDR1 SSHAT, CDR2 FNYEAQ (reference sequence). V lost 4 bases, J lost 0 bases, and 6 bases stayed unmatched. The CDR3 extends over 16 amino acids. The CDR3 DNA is TGTGCCAGCAGCTCGACAGGGGACCTTAGCACAGATACGCAGTATTTT. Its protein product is CASSSTGDLSTDTQYF.

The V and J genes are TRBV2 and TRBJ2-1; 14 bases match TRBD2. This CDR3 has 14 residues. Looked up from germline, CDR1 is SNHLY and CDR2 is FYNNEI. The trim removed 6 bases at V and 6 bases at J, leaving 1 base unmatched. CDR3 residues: CASSGTSGSNEQFF. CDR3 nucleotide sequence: TGTGCCAGCAGCGGGACTAGCGGGAGCAATGAGCAGTTCTTC.

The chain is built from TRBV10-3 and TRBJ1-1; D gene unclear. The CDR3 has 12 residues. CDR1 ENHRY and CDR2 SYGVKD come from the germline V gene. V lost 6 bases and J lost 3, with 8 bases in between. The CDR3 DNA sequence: TGTGCCATCAGCCTGGAGGACACTGAAGCTTTCTTT. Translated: CAISLEDTEAFF.

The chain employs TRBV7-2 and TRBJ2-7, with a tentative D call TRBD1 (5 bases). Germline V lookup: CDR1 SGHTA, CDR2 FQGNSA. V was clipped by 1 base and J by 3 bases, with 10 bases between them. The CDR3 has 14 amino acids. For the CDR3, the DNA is TGTGCCAGCAGCTTAGAGACAGCCTACTACGAGCAGTACTTC. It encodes CASSLETAYYEQYF.

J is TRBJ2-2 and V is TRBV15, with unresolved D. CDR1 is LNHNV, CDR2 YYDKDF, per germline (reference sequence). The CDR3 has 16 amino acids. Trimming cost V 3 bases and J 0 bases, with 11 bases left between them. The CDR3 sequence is CATSRSRNANTGELFF. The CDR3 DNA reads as TGTGCCACCAGCAGGAGCCGTAACGCGAACACCGGGGAGCTGTTTTTT.

For the CDR3, the DNA is TGTGCCAGCACCCTCAGCACAGATACGCAGTATTTT. It is translated as CASTLSTDTQYF. V is TRBV28 and J is TRBJ2-3; D is undetermined. This CDR3 has 12 amino acids. Germline CDR1 reads MDHEN; CDR2 reads SYDVKM. Trimming cost V 7 bases and J 0 bases, with 5 bases left between them.

The CDR3 coding sequence is TGTGCCAGCAGTTTAGTTACCGATATTGGAGGCGGCTACACCTTC. It yields the protein CASSLVTDIGGGYTF. The chain carries TRBV27 and TRBJ1-2; D not resolved. Germline V gene sequence: CDR1 MNHEY, CDR2 SMNVEV (reference sequence). V was clipped by 2 bases and J by 8 bases, with 18 bases between them. The CDR3 has 15 amino acids.

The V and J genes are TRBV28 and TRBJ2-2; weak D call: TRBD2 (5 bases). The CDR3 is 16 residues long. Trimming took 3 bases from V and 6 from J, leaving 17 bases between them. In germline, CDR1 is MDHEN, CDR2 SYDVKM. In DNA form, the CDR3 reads TGTGCCAGCAGTTTGGAGACTGGTACTAGGGCCGGGGAGCTGTTTTTT. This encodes CASSLETGTRAGELFF.

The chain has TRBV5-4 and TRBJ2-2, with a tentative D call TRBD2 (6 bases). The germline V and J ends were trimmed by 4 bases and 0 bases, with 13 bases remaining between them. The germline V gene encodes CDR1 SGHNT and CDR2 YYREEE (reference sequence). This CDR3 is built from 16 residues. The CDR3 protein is CASSPPPGANTGELFF. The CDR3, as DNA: TGTGCCAGCAGCCCGCCACCGGGGGCGAACACCGGGGAGCTGTTTTTT.

In DNA, the CDR3 is TGTGCCAGCAGTGACAGTAACGAGCAGTACTTC. Residues: CASSDSNEQYF. The gene calls are TRBV2 and TRBJ2-7; no firm D call. Germline V gives CDR1 SNHLY, CDR2 FYNNEI. With 3 bases removed from V and 5 bases from J, the gap between germline ends came to 5 bases. The CDR3 has 11 residues.

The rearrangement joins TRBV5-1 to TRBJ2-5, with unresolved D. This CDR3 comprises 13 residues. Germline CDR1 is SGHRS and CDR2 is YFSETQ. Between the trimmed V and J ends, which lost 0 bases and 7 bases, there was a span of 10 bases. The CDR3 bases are TGCGCCAGCAGCTTGGACCAGGATGGGACCCAGTACTTC. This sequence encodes CASSLDQDGTQYF.